The 14 T cell receptor beta chains presented below share a single source sample, sequenced in a study of blood T cell repertoires in COVID-19. The method was immunoSEQ multiplex PCR; TCRdb's version includes in-frame clones alone and lacks a portion of them. The data show about 200,000 clones, with around 82% seen just once and approximately 6% held by the top ten. The specimen sequenced was peripheral blood. The source of these receptors is a woman in her 70s with acute or convalescent COVID-19.

This clone was seen only a few times. The chain recombines TRBV3-1 (or the pseudogene TRBV3-2) with TRBJ2-5; 8 bases align to TRBD1. V shed 3 bases, J shed 3 bases, and the junction held 3 bases outside the gene matches. The CDR3 covers 14 residues. The germline V gene encodes CDR1 LGHDT and CDR2 YNNKEL (reference sequence). The CDR3 spells CASSHRTGKETQYF. For the CDR3, the DNA is TGTGCCAGCAGCCACCGGACAGGGAAAGAGACCCAGTACTTC.

This clone was observed a single time. The DNA for the CDR3 is TGTGCCAGCAGTGAATATACGGCAGGGAACACCGGGGAGCTGTTTTTT. This translates into CASSEYTAGNTGELFF. The chain recombines TRBV2 with TRBJ2-2; D is unresolved. CDR1 and CDR2 (germline): SNHLY, FYNNEI. Trimming cost V 2 bases and J 1 base, with 11 bases left between them. The CDR3 length is 16 residues.

The chain carries TRBV28 and TRBJ2-2; 7 bases agree with TRBD1. The CDR3 is 14 amino acids. From germline, CDR1 is MDHEN and CDR2 SYDVKM. Trimming cost V 7 bases and J 5 bases; bases outside gene matches: 7. CDR3 in amino acids: CASNSNRGTGELFF. The DNA of the CDR3 is TGTGCCAGCAATAGTAACAGGGGAACCGGGGAGCTGTTTTTT. Combining the CDR3 with reference TRBV28 and TRBJ2-2 gives the whole variable domain DVKVTQSSRYLVKRTGEKVFLECVQDMDHENMFWYRQDPGLGLRLIYFSYDVKMKEKGDIPEGYSVSREKKERFSLILESASTNQTSMYLCASNSNRGTGELFFGEGSRLTVL.

The sample holds a few counts of this clone. J is TRBJ1-2 and V is TRBV3-1 (or the pseudogene TRBV3-2), with D possibly being TRBD1 (6 bases). This CDR3 is built from 14 residues. Germline V gives CDR1 LGHDT, CDR2 YNNKEL (reference sequence). With 0 bases removed from V and 8 bases from J, the gap between germline ends came to 13 bases. The CDR3 bases are TGTGCCAGCAGCCAAGAGCGGGGGCGTGGAGGCTACACCTTC. It yields the protein CASSQERGRGGYTF.

The chain recombines TRBV11-2 with TRBJ1-1; no reliable D call. With 8 bases removed from V and 0 bases from J, the gap between germline ends came to 7 bases. The V gene's germline CDR1 is SGHAT and CDR2 FQNNGV. The length of the CDR3 is 12 residues. CDR3 coding DNA: TGTGCCAGCGGCCGTATGAACACTGAAGCTTTCTTT. Translated, it gives CASGRMNTEAFF. Based on the CDR3 plus reference TRBV11-2 and TRBJ1-1, the full variable domain is EAGVAQSPRYKIIEKRQSVAFWCNPISGHATLYWYQQILGQGPKLLIQFQNNGVVDDSQLPKDRFSAERLKGVDSTLKIQPAKLEDSAVYLCASGRMNTEAFFGQGTRLTVV.

This rearrangement joins TRBV2 to TRBJ2-1; 10 nucleotides match TRBD2. V shed 6 bases, J shed 9 bases, and the junction held 11 bases outside the gene matches. The germline CDR1 and CDR2 sequences are SNHLY and FYNNEI. This CDR3 contains 15 residues. The CDR3 region has the DNA TGTGCCAGCAGCGTCTCTAGCGGGAGTCCCAGTGAGCAGTTCTTC. Translating it yields CASSVSSGSPSEQFF.

The V gene is TRBV29-1, the J gene TRBJ2-7; tentative D call: TRBD2 (5 bases). The CDR3 contains 13 residues. V lost 3 bases to trimming and J lost 0 bases, with 9 bases between them. CDR1 SQVTM and CDR2 ANQGSEA come from the germline V gene. The CDR3 coding sequence is TGCAGCGTTGATATTGCGGGCTCCTACGAGCAGTACTTC. Translation: CSVDIAGSYEQYF.

The chain carries TRBV2 and TRBJ2-5, with 7 bases matching TRBD2. Germline CDR1 SNHLY, CDR2 FYNNEI. The CDR3 is 17 amino acids. V dropped 1 base and J dropped 5; count of bases not matched to a gene: 13. This chain's CDR3 is CASSEGVAGPGGETQYF. Here the CDR3 DNA reads TGTGCCAGCAGTGAAGGGGTAGCGGGCCCCGGAGGGGAGACCCAGTACTTC.

The chain links TRBV11-2 to TRBJ2-2; D ambiguous. CDR1 is SGHAT, CDR2 FQNNGV, per germline. The germline V and J ends were trimmed by 1 base and 2 bases, with 8 bases remaining between them. The CDR3 covers 15 residues. The CDR3 spells CASSLVNSNTGELFF. The DNA of the CDR3 is TGTGCCAGCAGCTTAGTGAATAGTAACACCGGGGAGCTGTTTTTT.

The chain has TRBV5-8 and TRBJ2-1; the match to TRBD1 covers 7 bases. Germline CDR1 and CDR2: SGHTS and YDEGEE. V was clipped by 2 bases and J by 7 bases; unmatched bases: 15. The CDR3 is 17 residues long. The CDR3 loop is CASSFETGFFTRNEQFF. CDR3 nucleotide sequence: TGTGCCAGCAGCTTTGAGACAGGGTTTTTTACGCGAAATGAGCAGTTCTTC. The whole variable domain, remainder taken from reference TRBV5-8 and TRBJ2-1, is EAGVTQSPTHLIKTRGQQATLRCSPISGHTSVYWYQQALGLGLQFLLWYDEGEERNRGNFPPRFSGRQFPNYSSELNVNALELEDSALYLCASSFETGFFTRNEQFFGPGTRLTVL.

The chain carries TRBV5-1 and TRBJ1-2; D unclear. CDR1 is SGHRS and CDR2 is YFSETQ in the germline V gene. Trimming removed 4 bases from V and 0 bases from J, with 7 bases in between. CDR3 size: 13 residues. The CDR3 region is CASSPEANYGYTF. As DNA, the CDR3 is TGCGCCAGCAGCCCCGAGGCTAACTATGGCTACACCTTC.

V is TRBV6-6 and J is TRBJ2-3, with D possibly TRBD2 on 7 matching bases. Trimming pared 0 bases from V and 6 bases from J, leaving 10 bases between. The V gene's germline CDR1 is MNHNY and CDR2 SVGAGI (reference sequence). This CDR3 spans 14 amino acids. Here the CDR3 DNA reads TGTGCCAGCAGTTACTCGGCGGGGGCGGATACGCAGTATTTT. Translated, it gives CASSYSAGADTQYF.

In its sample, this clone was seen a few times. V gene TRBV11-2 combines with J gene TRBJ2-7, with TRBD2 matching over 11 bases. CDR3 size: 16 residues. The germline V gene has CDR1 SGHAT and CDR2 FQNNGV. The V and J ends lost 0 bases and 4 bases, in that order; junction bases with no gene match: 5. As DNA, the CDR3 is TGTGCCAGCAGCTTAGATGGGGCTAGCGGGAGGTACGAGCAGTACTTC. Translating it yields CASSLDGASGRYEQYF.

The chain is built from TRBV6-1 and TRBJ1-3; possible D gene TRBD1, 5 bases. The V end lost 2 bases, the J end lost 2 bases, and 10 bases lay between the germline ends. From germline, CDR1 is MNHNS and CDR2 SASEGT. The CDR3 spans 15 residues. The CDR3 DNA follows: TGTGCCAGCAGTGAATCGGGGGGAACTGGAAACACCATATATTTT. Translating gives CASSESGGTGNTIYF.